Sequencing of this T cell receptor delta chain was carried out in a study of delta chains in infants with herpesvirus infections (dated by TCRdb to 2023 to 2025). About the full investigation: From birth, the study prospectively followed a Ugandan infant birth cohort to characterize gammadelta T cell responses to primary cytomegalovirus (CMV) infection. The study searched for a public fetal Vdelta1/Vgamma8 gammadelta TCR clonotype in infants who acquired CMV infection after birth. gammadelta TCRs were sequenced from PBMC of 15 to 20 CMV-infected infants (one congenitally infected) and about eight CMV-uninfected infants with enough sample available. By approximate age, the infant blood samples fell into groups of 1.5, 4, 8 and 12 months. The previously published Belgian fetal and cord blood gammadelta TCR data were not generated in this cohort and were added only for comparison.

What the work shows at the level of the full study, not this receptor alone: Detection of the public clonotype was limited to the first time point after infection, and the public clonotype was not found in uninfected infants or in infants infected after 120 days. Of 18 CMV-infected infants, 4 carried the public Vdelta1 clonotype: three infants infected postnatally before 120 days of age and the congenitally infected infant. Presence of the public clonotype at levels below the detection limit might still occur in CMV-uninfected infants. Within Vdelta1 cells, the frequency of the public clonotype appeared to be inversely correlated with age at infection and to decay rapidly, seemingly not persisting past roughly two months. A small sample size and the lack of race- or environment-matched controls were noted by the authors, because CMV is acquired by nearly all Ugandans before adulthood.

This clone is large (0.1 to 1%). There is no known antigen for this receptor. No base qualities exist here, and no much larger clone lies one base off it. At the junction V is shortened by 1 base and J by 12 bases, with 28 bases in between. Including the terminal cysteine and phenylalanine, the CDR3 comprises 20 residues. Only the CDR3 portion is preserved as DNA: 60 bases, with reading frame beginning at the first base. Reading the germline V gene gives CDR1 TSWWSYY and CDR2 QGS. Pregnant women receiving prenatal care in Kampala, Uganda, were recruited, and the infants of these women were enrolled, with documentation of maternal HIV status required. Weekly visits were made to families, and infant clinical information, oral swabs and peripheral blood were collected beginning at 6 weeks of age and every 4 months thereafter. Blood was collected in heparin tubes, and PBMC were isolated by Ficoll-Paque density gradient centrifugation and cryopreserved.

Library preparation employed RT-PCR. To generate TCR cDNA, PBMC RNA underwent reverse transcription with SuperScript II using gamma-chain- and delta-chain-specific primers. cDNA was purified with AMPure XP beads, amplified, and indexed with Illumina adapters using the Nextera XT Index Kit. An Illumina MiSeq with a V2 300-cycle kit was used to sequence the gammadelta TCR libraries. The original methods were these. Using MiXCR v2.1.12, CDR3 sequences were assembled, and reads were mapped onto D, J and V genes obtained from GenBank. VDJtools v1.2.1 was used to perform repertoire analyses of the CDR3 clonotypes. TCRdb reran clone calling on the public reads with CATT; rows sharing one DNA sequence were then combined. The V and J calls and clone size come from TCRdb's table, not from the authors' own analysis. The sample table contains some 1,400 delta-chain clones; only one count was recorded for 21% of them. Roughly 19% of the sample belongs to the ten largest clones.

The specimen was peripheral blood, collected at time point 2 of longitudinal follow-up. Recombination linked TRDV1 to TRDJ3, and possibly TRDD3, on 6 matching bases. This clonotype originated in a human donor who was a Ugandan infant, either HIV-exposed or HIV-unexposed (not recorded which). For the CDR3, the sequence is CALGERKKRGTHRPVRQMFF. The DNA reads as follows: TGTGCTCTTGGGGAACGTAAGAAGAGGGGGACTCATCGCCCAGTCCGACAGATGTTTTTC.